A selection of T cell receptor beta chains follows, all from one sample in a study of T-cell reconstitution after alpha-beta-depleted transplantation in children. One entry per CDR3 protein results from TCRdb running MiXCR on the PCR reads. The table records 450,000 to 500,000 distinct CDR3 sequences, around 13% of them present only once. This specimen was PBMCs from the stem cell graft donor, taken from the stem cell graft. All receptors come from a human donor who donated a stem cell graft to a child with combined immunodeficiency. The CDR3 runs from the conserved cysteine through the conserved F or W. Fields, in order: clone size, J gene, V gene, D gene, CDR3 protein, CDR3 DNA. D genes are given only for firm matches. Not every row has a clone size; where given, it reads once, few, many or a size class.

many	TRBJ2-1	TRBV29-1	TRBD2	CSVERNGRVGNEQFF	TGCAGCGTTGAACGAAACGGGAGGGTTGGCAATGAGCAGTTCTTC
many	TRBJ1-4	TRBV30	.	CAWSVPNEKLFF	TGTGCCTGGAGTGTTCCTAATGAAAAACTGTTTTTT
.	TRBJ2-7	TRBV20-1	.	CSARDSQTKPNSYEQYF	TGCAGTGCTAGAGATTCCCAGACTAAACCAAACTCCTACGAGCAGTACTTC
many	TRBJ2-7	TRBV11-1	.	CASSLALGGPYEQYF	TGTGCCAGCAGCTTAGCGCTTGGCGGACCCTACGAGCAGTACTTC
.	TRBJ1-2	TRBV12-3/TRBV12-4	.	CASSEDRLWGYTF	TGTGCCAGCAGTGAAGACCGGTTATGGGGCTACACCTTC
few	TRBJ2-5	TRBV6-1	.	CASSPTTPRETQYF	TGTGCCAGCAGCCCAACTACTCCCAGGGAGACCCAGTACTTC
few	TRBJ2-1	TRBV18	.	CASSSRQSSSYNEQFF	TGTGCCAGCTCAAGTCGACAGTCCTCCTCCTACAATGAGCAGTTCTTC
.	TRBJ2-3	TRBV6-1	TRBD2	CASIRSGRGDTQYF	TGTGCCAGCATTCGTAGCGGGCGGGGGGATACGCAGTATTTT
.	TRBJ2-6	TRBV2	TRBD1	CASSDVGTGGRLSGANVLTF	TGTGCCAGCAGTGACGTGGGAACAGGGGGAAGACTCTCTGGGGCCAACGTCCTGACTTTC
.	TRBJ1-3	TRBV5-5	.	CASSLGSGRAGNTIYF	TGTGCCAGCAGCTTGGGATCCGGACGGGCTGGAAACACCATATATTTT
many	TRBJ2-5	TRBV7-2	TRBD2	CASSWGLGLAGAETQYF	TGTGCCAGCAGCTGGGGACTAGGGCTAGCGGGGGCGGAGACCCAGTACTTC
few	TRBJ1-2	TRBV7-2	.	CASSLGRSPYYGYTF	TGTGCCAGCAGCTTAGGCCGGTCTCCATATTATGGCTACACCTTC
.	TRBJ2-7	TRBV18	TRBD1	CASSPQPGQGVHEQYF	TGTGCCAGCTCACCACAACCGGGACAGGGTGTCCACGAGCAGTACTTC
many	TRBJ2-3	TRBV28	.	CASSFVTYSSTDTQYF	TGTGCCAGCAGTTTCGTAACCTATTCTAGCACAGATACGCAGTATTTT
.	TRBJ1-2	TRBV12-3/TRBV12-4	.	CASTPGTGFGYTF	TGTGCCAGCACCCCAGGGACCGGTTTTGGCTACACCTTC
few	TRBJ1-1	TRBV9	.	CASSTSPGGAGAEAFF	TGTGCCAGCAGCACCTCCCCGGGTGGTGCGGGAGCTGAAGCTTTCTTT
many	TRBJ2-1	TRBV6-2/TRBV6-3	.	CASREDPSYNEQFF	TGTGCCAGCAGGGAGGACCCTTCTTACAATGAGCAGTTCTTC
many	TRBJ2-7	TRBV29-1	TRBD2	CSVAVPWPLAGNLYEQYF	TGCAGCGTTGCGGTCCCTTGGCCCCTAGCGGGAAACCTCTACGAGCAGTACTTC
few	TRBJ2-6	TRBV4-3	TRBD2	CASSQGRGGARSGANVLTF	TGCGCCAGCAGCCAAGGACGCGGGGGGGCGAGATCTGGGGCCAACGTCCTGACTTTC
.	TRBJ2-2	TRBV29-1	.	CSVGRVQGELFF	TGCAGCGTTGGCAGGGTGCAGGGGGAGCTGTTTTTT
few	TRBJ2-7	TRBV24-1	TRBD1	CATSENRGDEQYF	TGTGCCACCAGTGAAAACAGGGGCGACGAGCAGTACTTC
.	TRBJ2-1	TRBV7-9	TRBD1	CASRTWDRADF	TGTGCCAGCAGGACCTGGGACAGGGCCGACTTC
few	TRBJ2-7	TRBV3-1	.	CASSQVSIYEQYF	TGTGCCAGCAGCCAAGTTAGCATATACGAGCAGTACTTC
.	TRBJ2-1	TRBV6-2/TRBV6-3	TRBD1	CASSYYATGAYNEQFF	TGTGCCAGCAGTTACTACGCGACAGGGGCCTACAATGAGCAGTTCTTC
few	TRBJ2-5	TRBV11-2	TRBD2	CASRLGLAGAETQYF	TGTGCCAGCAGACTCGGACTAGCGGGGGCAGAGACCCAGTACTTC
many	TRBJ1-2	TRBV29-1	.	CSVATGGYNYGYTF	TGCAGCGTTGCAACAGGAGGGTACAACTATGGCTACACCTTC
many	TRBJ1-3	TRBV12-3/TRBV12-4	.	CAGGGKGAGNTIYF	TGTGCCGGGGGGGGAAAGGGAGCAGGAAACACCATATATTTT
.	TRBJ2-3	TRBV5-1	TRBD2	CASSLAIIGGGPTDTQYF	TGCGCCAGCAGCTTGGCAATAATAGGCGGGGGACCCACAGATACGCAGTATTTT
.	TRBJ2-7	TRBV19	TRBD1	CASSDRGTDEQYF	TGTGCCAGTAGTGATCGAGGGACAGACGAGCAGTACTTC
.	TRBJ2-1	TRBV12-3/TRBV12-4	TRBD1	CASSPTWGQAGDEQFF	TGTGCCAGCAGTCCAACGTGGGGACAGGCGGGCGATGAGCAGTTCTTC
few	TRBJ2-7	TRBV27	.	CASSFLGDEQYF	TGTGCCAGCAGTTTTTTGGGGGACGAGCAGTACTTC
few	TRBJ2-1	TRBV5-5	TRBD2	CASSLTSAGGRNEQFF	TGTGCCAGCAGCTTGACTAGCGCCGGCGGGCGGAATGAGCAGTTCTTC
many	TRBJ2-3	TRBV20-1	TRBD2	CSARATRAGSFADTQYF	TGCAGTGCTAGGGCAACAAGAGCGGGAAGTTTCGCAGATACGCAGTATTTT
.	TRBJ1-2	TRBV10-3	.	CAISESTWDGYYGYTF	TGTGCCATCAGTGAGTCGACCTGGGACGGATACTATGGCTACACCTTC
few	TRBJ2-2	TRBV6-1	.	CASRGTPYTGELFF	TGTGCCAGCAGGGGGACTCCTTACACCGGGGAGCTGTTTTTT
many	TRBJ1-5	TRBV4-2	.	CASSQGPMSGTLRSNQPQHF	TGTGCCAGCAGCCAAGGTCCCATGAGCGGAACCCTCCGGAGCAATCAGCCCCAGCATTTT
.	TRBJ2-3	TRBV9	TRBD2	CASSVLGAGGLDTQYF	TGTGCCAGCAGCGTATTGGGAGCGGGGGGTCTAGATACGCAGTATTTT
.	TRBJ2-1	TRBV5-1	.	CASSLESGSHNEQFF	TGCGCCAGCAGCTTGGAGTCAGGCAGTCACAATGAGCAGTTCTTC
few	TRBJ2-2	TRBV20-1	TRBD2	CSARAPGLAEVANTGELFF	TGCAGTGCTAGAGCACCGGGACTAGCGGAGGTTGCGAACACCGGGGAGCTGTTTTTT
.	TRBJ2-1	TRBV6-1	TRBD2	CASSKILAGGGNEQFF	TGTGCCAGCAGTAAGATCCTAGCGGGAGGAGGTAATGAGCAGTTCTTC
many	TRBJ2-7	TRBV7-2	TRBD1	CASSIRQGAQWYEQYF	TGTGCCAGCAGCATCAGACAGGGGGCGCAATGGTACGAGCAGTACTTC
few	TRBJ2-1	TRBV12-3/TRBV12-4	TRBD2	CASSLVGGREEQFF	TGTGCCAGCAGTTTGGTGGGAGGGCGCGAGGAGCAGTTCTTC
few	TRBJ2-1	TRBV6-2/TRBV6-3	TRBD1	CASSESRTGAGEQFF	TGTGCCAGCAGTGAGTCCCGGACAGGGGCGGGTGAGCAGTTCTTC